This T cell receptor (beta chain) was retrieved from a study of T cell responses to AZD1222 COVID-19 vaccine. Study results and limitations: The donor group comprised mostly white British people and more females; the analysis possibly underestimated clonal diversity. Across spike, vaccine-associated CD4 TCRs were found, dominant at 160-218 and 743-854.

This CDR3 has 15 residues. The germline V gene has CDR1 LGHDT and CDR2 YNNKEL (reference sequence). V shed 2 bases and J shed 0 bases, with 7 bases lying between them. Concerning this clone: Its antigen is as yet unknown.

Here immunoSEQ multiplex PCR was the method, and the copy in TCRdb shows in-frame clones only, minus some. The data show about 140,000 clones, around nine tenths seen once. This receptor was obtained from an adult in good health. This material consisted of peripheral blood, taken on day 0 of AZD1222 vaccination. This chain connects TRBV3-1 (or the pseudogene TRBV3-2) to TRBJ1-4; D not resolved. The DNA for the CDR3 is TGTGCCAGCAGCCAAACCCGCGCAACTAATGAAAAACTGTTTTTT. This gives the protein CASSQTRATNEKLFF.